Sequencing of this TCR beta chain was carried out in a study of T cell repertoires in cytomegalovirus infection. Turning to the study itself: Public TCR beta signatures indicated both CMV infection and matching HLA type. Regarding the study as a whole: It was HLA-C-restricted CMV-specific TCR beta clonotypes that dominated the response ex vivo.

For this clonotype: What it recognizes is unknown.

One entry per CDR3 protein results from TCRdb running MiXCR on the reads. The sample includes some 220,000 distinct CDR3 sequences, 35% to 40% of them seen just once. The CDR3 runs 15 residues. The germline V gene encodes CDR1 SEHNR and CDR2 FQNEAQ (reference sequence). V was trimmed by 0 bases and J by 0 bases, leaving 7 bases between them. The chain couples TRBV7-9 to TRBJ2-3; no definite D call. The sample here was CD8+ T cells from cultured PBMCs, taken from culture after CMV antigen stimulation. This TCR derives from a human donor in good health (CMV status not recorded). Some clones in this sample may be carry-over from other donors' samples. The CDR3 spells CASSLATASTDTQYF. The CDR3 nucleotides read TGTGCCAGCAGCTTAGCGACGGCTAGCACAGATACGCAGTATTTT.